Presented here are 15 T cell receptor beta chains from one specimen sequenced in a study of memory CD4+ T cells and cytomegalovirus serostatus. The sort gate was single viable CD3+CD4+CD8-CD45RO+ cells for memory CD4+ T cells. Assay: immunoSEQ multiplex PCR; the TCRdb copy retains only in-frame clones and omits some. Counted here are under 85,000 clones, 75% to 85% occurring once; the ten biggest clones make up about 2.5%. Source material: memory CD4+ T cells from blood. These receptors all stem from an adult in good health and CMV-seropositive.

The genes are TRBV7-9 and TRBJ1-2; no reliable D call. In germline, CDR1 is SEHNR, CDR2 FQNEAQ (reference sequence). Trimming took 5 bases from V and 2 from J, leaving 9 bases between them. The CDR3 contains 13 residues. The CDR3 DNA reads TGTGCCAGCAGCCGGGGAGACAACTATGGCTACACCTTC. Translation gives CASSRGDNYGYTF.

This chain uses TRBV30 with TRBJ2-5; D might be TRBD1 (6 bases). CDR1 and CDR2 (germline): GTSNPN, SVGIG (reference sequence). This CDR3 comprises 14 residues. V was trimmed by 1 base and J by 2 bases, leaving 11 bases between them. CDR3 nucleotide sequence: TGTGCCTGGAGTGCCGACAGGCGGCAAGAGACCCAGTACTTC. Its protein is CAWSADRRQETQYF. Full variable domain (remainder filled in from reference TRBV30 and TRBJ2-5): SQTIHQWPATLVQPVGSPLSLECTVEGTSNPNLYWYRQAAGRGLQLLFYSVGIGQISSEVPQNLSASRPQDRQFILSSKKLLLSDSGFYLCAWSADRRQETQYFGPGTRLLVL.

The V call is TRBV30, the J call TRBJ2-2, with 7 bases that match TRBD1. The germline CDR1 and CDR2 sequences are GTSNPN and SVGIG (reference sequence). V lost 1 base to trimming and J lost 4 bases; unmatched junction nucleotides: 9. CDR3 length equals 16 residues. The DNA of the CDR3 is TGTGCCTGGAGTGCCGACCCGGGACAGCTCACCGGGGAGCTGTTTTTT. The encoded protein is CAWSADPGQLTGELFF.

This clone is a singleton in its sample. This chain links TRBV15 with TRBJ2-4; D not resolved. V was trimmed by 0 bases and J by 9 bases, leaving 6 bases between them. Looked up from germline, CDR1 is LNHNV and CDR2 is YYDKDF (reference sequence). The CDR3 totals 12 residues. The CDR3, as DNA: TGTGCCACCAGCAGAGATCACGGCATTCAGTACTTC. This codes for CATSRDHGIQYF.

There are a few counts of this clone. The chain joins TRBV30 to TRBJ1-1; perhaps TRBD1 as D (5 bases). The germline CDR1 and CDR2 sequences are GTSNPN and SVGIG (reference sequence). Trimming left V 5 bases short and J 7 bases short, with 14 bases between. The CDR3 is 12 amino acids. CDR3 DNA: TGTGCCTGGTCCGGGACTGAACTTGAAGCTTTCTTT. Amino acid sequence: CAWSGTELEAFF. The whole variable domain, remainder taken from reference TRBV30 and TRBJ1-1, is SQTIHQWPATLVQPVGSPLSLECTVEGTSNPNLYWYRQAAGRGLQLLFYSVGIGQISSEVPQNLSASRPQDRQFILSSKKLLLSDSGFYLCAWSGTELEAFFGQGTRLTVV.

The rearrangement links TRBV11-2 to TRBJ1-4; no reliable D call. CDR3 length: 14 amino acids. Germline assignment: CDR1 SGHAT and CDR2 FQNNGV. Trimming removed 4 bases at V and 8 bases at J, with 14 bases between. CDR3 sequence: CASSSLSRREKLFF. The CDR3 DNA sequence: TGTGCCAGCAGCTCACTATCCAGGAGGGAAAAACTGTTTTTT.

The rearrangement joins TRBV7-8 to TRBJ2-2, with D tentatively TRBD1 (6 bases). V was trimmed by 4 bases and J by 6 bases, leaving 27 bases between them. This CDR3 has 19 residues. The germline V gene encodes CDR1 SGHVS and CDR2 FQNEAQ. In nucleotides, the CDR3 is TGTGCCAGCAGCTATGAGTCTTGGGGGCAGGGTGAGAGTGCCGGGGAGCTGTTTTTT. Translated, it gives CASSYESWGQGESAGELFF.

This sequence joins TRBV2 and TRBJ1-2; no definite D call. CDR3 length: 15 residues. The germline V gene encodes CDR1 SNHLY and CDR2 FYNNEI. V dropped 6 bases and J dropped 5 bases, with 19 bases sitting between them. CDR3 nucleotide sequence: TGTGCCAGCAGCGCCGATTATACGGCTGGGTATGGCTACACCTTC. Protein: CASSADYTAGYGYTF.

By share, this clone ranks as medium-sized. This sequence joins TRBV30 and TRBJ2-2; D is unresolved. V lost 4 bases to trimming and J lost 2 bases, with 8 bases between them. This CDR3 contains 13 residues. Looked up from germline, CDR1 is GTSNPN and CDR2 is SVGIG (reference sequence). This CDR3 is CAWTSGNTGELFF. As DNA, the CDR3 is TGTGCCTGGACCTCGGGTAACACCGGGGAGCTGTTTTTT.

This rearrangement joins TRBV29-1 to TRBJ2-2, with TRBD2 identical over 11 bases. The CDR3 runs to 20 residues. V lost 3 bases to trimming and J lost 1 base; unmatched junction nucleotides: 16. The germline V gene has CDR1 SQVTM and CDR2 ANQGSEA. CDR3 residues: CSVETPFGTSGDMNTGELFF. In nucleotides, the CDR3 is TGCAGCGTTGAGACGCCTTTCGGGACTAGCGGAGACATGAACACCGGGGAGCTGTTTTTT.

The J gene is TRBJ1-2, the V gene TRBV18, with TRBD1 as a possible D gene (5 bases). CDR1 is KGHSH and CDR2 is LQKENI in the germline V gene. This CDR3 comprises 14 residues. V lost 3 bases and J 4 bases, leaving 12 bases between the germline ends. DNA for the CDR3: TGTGCCAGCTCACCTAGAGGGGCGGGCTATGGCTACACCTTC. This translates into CASSPRGAGYGYTF.

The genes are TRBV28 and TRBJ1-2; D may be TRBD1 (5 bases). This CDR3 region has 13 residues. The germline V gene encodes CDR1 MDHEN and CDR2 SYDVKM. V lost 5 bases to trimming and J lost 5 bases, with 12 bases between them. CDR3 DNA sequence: TGTGCCAGCAGTGGGGGAGAGATTTATGGCTACACCTTC. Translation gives CASSGGEIYGYTF.

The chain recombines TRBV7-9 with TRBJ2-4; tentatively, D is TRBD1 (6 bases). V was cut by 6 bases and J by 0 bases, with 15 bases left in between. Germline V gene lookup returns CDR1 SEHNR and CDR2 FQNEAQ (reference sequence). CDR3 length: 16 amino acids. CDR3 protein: CASSSGQNQAKNIQYF. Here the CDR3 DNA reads TGTGCCAGCAGTTCAGGACAGAACCAAGCCAAAAACATTCAGTACTTC. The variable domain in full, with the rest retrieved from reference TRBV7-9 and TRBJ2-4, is DTGVSQNPRHKITKRGQNVTFRCDPISEHNRLYWYRQTLGQGPEFLTYFQNEAQLEKSRLLSDRFSAERPKGSFSTLEIQRTEQGDSAMYLCASSSGQNQAKNIQYFGAGTRLSVL.

The CDR3 region is CASSIISGGAVDTQYF. CDR3 DNA: TGTGCCAGCAGTATCATTAGCGGGGGGGCCGTAGATACGCAGTATTTT. The chain has TRBV28 and TRBJ2-3; the match to TRBD2 covers 11 bases. Germline values: CDR1 MDHEN, CDR2 SYDVKM. Trimming cost V 5 bases and J 5 bases; bases outside gene matches: 9. The CDR3 extends over 16 amino acids.

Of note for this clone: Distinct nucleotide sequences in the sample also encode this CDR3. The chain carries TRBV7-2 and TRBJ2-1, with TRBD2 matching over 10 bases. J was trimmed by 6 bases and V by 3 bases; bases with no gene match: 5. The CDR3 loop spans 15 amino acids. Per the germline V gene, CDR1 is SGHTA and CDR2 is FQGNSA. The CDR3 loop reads CASSLGGLAVNEQFF. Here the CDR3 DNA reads TGTGCCAGCAGCTTGGGCGGACTAGCGGTCAATGAGCAGTTCTTC.